The next 22 T cell receptor beta chains were all read from a single sample in a study of beta chain features in type 1 diabetes. Overall study results and limits: A moderate, significant TCRB CDR3 shortening appeared in type 1 diabetes across four CD4+ subsets.

No antigen is known for these receptors. cDNA synthesis used the whole RNA isolate, giving expressed TCRB sequences. Sequencing used immunoSEQ multiplex PCR; TCRdb keeps in-frame clones, though not all of them. The sample consists of more than 250,000 clones, over 14% of them appearing once. Sequencing input: naive CD4+ T cells from blood. The source is a man between 18 and 35 years old with type 1 diabetes.

This clone was detected only a few times. Other DNA sequences in the sample encode the same CDR3. This chain links TRBV28 with TRBJ2-7; 7 nucleotides align to TRBD2. Germline V gene sequence: CDR1 MDHEN, CDR2 SYDVKM. The trim removed 2 bases at V and 0 bases at J, leaving 1 base unmatched. The CDR3 totals 14 residues. This CDR3 is CASSLAGVSYEQYF. The CDR3 nucleotides read TGTGCCAGCAGTTTAGCGGGAGTCTCCTACGAGCAGTACTTC.

This sequence joins TRBV7-2 and TRBJ1-5, with TRBD1 matching over 10 bases. Germline CDR1 SGHTA, CDR2 FQGNSA. V trimming: 5 bases; J trimming: 7 bases; junction bases outside the gene matches: 5. This CDR3 spans 14 amino acids. As DNA, the CDR3 is TGTGCCAGCAGCCGACAGGGGGCAGGACAGCCCCAGCATTTT. Translation gives CASSRQGAGQPQHF.

This chain uses TRBV5-5 with TRBJ2-1; D call uncertain. Germline assignment: CDR1 SGHKS and CDR2 YYEKEE (reference sequence). CDR3 length equals 16 residues. Between the trimmed V and J ends, which lost 0 bases and 0 bases, there was a span of 10 bases. The CDR3 nucleotides read TGTGCCAGCAGCTTGGACTACCCGAGCTCCTACAATGAGCAGTTCTTC. This sequence encodes CASSLDYPSSYNEQFF.

This clone was seen only a few times. The rearrangement uses TRBV2 and TRBJ2-2; D unclear. The CDR3 runs 13 residues. The germline gives CDR1 SNHLY, CDR2 FYNNEI. V was shortened by 8 bases and J by 5 bases, with 12 bases between the two germline ends. The CDR3 here is CASLLLRTGELFF. The CDR3 DNA follows: TGTGCCAGCCTACTCTTGAGAACCGGGGAGCTGTTTTTT. Using reference TRBV2 and TRBJ2-2 for the parts outside the CDR3, the full variable domain is EPEVTQTPSHQVTQMGQEVILRCVPISNHLYFYWYRQILGQKVEFLVSFYNNEISEKSEIFDDQFSVERPDGSNFTLKIRSTKLEDSAMYFCASLLLRTGELFFGEGSRLTVL.

This clone occurred a few times. The gene calls are TRBV29-1 and TRBJ2-2, with 15 bases aligning to TRBD2. With V trimmed by 4 bases and J by 5 bases, 5 bases remained unmatched. Per germline, CDR1 SQVTM and CDR2 ANQGSEA. The CDR3 loop spans 16 amino acids. The CDR3 DNA reads as TGCAGCGTTGCCGGGACTAGCGGGGGGAGGACCGGGGAGCTGTTTTTT. Amino acid sequence: CSVAGTSGGRTGELFF.

There are a few counts of this clone. This sequence joins TRBV9 and TRBJ2-3; D call uncertain. V lost 4 bases, J lost 2 bases, and 5 bases lay in between. This CDR3 has 12 amino acids. CDR1 and CDR2 (germline): SGDLS, YYNGEE. Here the CDR3 DNA reads TGTGCCAGCAGCATGTACACAGATACGCAGTATTTT. Protein sequence: CASSMYTDTQYF.

This clone showed up just a few times. CDR3 residues: CASSLRHTSGYEQYF. DNA of the CDR3: TGTGCCAGCAGCTTGCGCCACACCTCGGGCTACGAGCAGTACTTC. The rearrangement links TRBV5-5 to TRBJ2-7; no reliable D call. The CDR3 runs to 15 residues. With 1 base removed from V and 3 bases from J, the gap between germline ends came to 14 bases. CDR1 is SGHKS and CDR2 is YYEKEE in the germline V gene (reference sequence).

In this sample, this clone turned up a few times. This sequence joins TRBV5-1 and TRBJ1-4; D is ambiguous. Germline V gene sequence: CDR1 SGHRS, CDR2 YFSETQ. V was shortened by 7 bases and J by 0 bases, with 13 bases between the two germline ends. The CDR3 runs to 15 residues. CDR3 loop: CASSSQAATNEKLFF. The CDR3 DNA follows: TGCGCCAGCTCGTCCCAAGCTGCAACTAATGAAAAACTGTTTTTT.

This clone appeared a few times. The chain recombines TRBV9 with TRBJ2-6, with a possible D match to TRBD2 (5 bases). The CDR3 runs 14 residues. CDR1 SGDLS and CDR2 YYNGEE come from the germline V gene. V lost 4 bases and J 2 bases, leaving 7 bases between the germline ends. CDR3 bases: TGTGCCAGCAGCCGCGGGCCTGGGGCCAACGTCCTGACTTTC. It encodes CASSRGPGANVLTF.

The V and J genes are TRBV7-2 and TRBJ1-2; D gene ambiguous. Between the trimmed V and J ends, which lost 3 bases and 1 base, there was a span of 12 bases. Germline CDR1 SGHTA, CDR2 FQGNSA. This CDR3 is built from 15 residues. The CDR3 nucleotides read TGTGCCAGCAGCTTTGTCCCGGAGTTTAACTATGGCTACACCTTC. Encoded protein: CASSFVPEFNYGYTF.

CDR3 nucleotides: TGCGCCAGCAGCCGAACAGGGGAGTCACCCCTCCACTTT. It encodes CASSRTGESPLHF. V gene TRBV4-3 combines with J gene TRBJ1-6; 7 positions agree with TRBD1. CDR1 and CDR2 from the germline V gene are LGHNA and YSLEER. V shed 4 bases and J 10 bases; nucleotides not matched to a gene: 4. CDR3 length equals 13 residues.

This chain joins TRBV29-1 and TRBJ2-7, with TRBD2 matching over 7 bases. The CDR3 spans 14 residues. From germline, CDR1 is SQVTM and CDR2 ANQGSEA. With V trimmed by 1 base and J by 1 base, 4 bases remained unmatched. The CDR3 DNA sequence: TGCAGCGTTGAAGTCGGGAGGAGGTCCTACGAGCAGTACTTC. This codes for CSVEVGRRSYEQYF.

The chain combines TRBV28 with TRBJ1-2; D possibly corresponds to TRBD1 (6 bases). CDR3 length: 14 amino acids. CDR1 and CDR2 (germline): MDHEN, SYDVKM. Trimming took 5 bases from V and 8 from J, leaving 18 bases between them. The CDR3 here is CASSSGQRSGGYTF. The DNA of the CDR3 is TGTGCCAGCAGTAGCGGACAGAGGTCGGGCGGCTACACCTTC.

This clone has just a few counts. The conserved closing phenylalanine or tryptophan is absent in this CDR3, likely reflecting a read error. The DNA is left out, because the CDR3 cannot be placed on it with certainty; the CDR3 is given as TCRdb lists it. The chain uses TRBV6-5 and TRBJ2-4; the listed D gene, TRBD1, was not tested against the DNA. The CDR3 has 12 residues if both end residues are counted. Germline V gene sequence: CDR1 MNHEY, CDR2 SVGAGI. CDR3 region: CASEFHRGQGAG.

This clone was detected only a few times. The chain recombines TRBV11-2 with TRBJ2-5; D perhaps matches TRBD2 (5 bases). The V end was cut by 4 bases, the J end by 2 bases, with 17 bases between. CDR3 length: 16 amino acids. Germline V gene sequence: CDR1 SGHAT, CDR2 FQNNGV. Here the CDR3 reads CASSSGSGAGQETQYF. CDR3 DNA: TGTGCCAGCAGCTCGGGGAGTGGTGCAGGTCAAGAGACCCAGTACTTC. Combining the CDR3 with reference TRBV11-2 and TRBJ2-5 gives the whole variable domain EAGVAQSPRYKIIEKRQSVAFWCNPISGHATLYWYQQILGQGPKLLIQFQNNGVVDDSQLPKDRFSAERLKGVDSTLKIQPAKLEDSAVYLCASSSGSGAGQETQYFGPGTRLLVL.

This clone was detected once. The chain couples TRBV5-6 to TRBJ1-1; D uncertain. V was pared by 4 bases and J by 3 bases, with 7 bases between. The CDR3 spans 12 residues. Germline-derived CDR1 and CDR2 are SGHDT and YYEEEE. The CDR3 coding sequence is TGTGCCAGCAGCCGGAGGGACACTGAAGCTTTCTTT. As protein: CASSRRDTEAFF.

This rearrangement joins TRBV27 to TRBJ1-2; tentatively, D is TRBD1 (5 bases). CDR3 length: 13 residues. V was pared by 6 bases and J by 4 bases, with 12 bases between. CDR1 and CDR2 from the germline V gene are MNHEY and SMNVEV (reference sequence). The CDR3 here is CASRDSRLYGYTF. The CDR3 bases are TGTGCCAGCAGAGACAGCCGCCTCTATGGCTACACCTTC.

A word on this clone: Other DNA sequences in this sample translate to the same CDR3. J is TRBJ2-7 and V is TRBV7-2; perhaps TRBD2 as D (6 bases). Deletions cut 1 base from V and 3 bases from J, with 7 bases between. The CDR3 contains 13 residues. Germline CDR1 and CDR2: SGHTA and FQGNSA. The CDR3 protein is CASSLGRDYEQYF. Written as DNA, the CDR3 is TGTGCCAGCAGCTTAGGGCGGGACTACGAGCAGTACTTC.

This clone was seen more than once but under ten times. The chain joins TRBV30 to TRBJ1-1; D is uncertain. Trimming cost V 4 bases and J 5 bases, with 14 bases left between them. In germline, CDR1 is GTSNPN, CDR2 SVGIG (reference sequence). CDR3 size: 13 residues. The chain's CDR3 is CAWKGRSGTEAFF. The CDR3 DNA follows: TGTGCCTGGAAAGGGCGGTCGGGGACTGAAGCTTTCTTT.

The chain employs TRBV7-9 and TRBJ2-2; 8 nucleotides align to TRBD2. This CDR3 region has 16 residues. J lost 5 bases, V lost 5 bases, and 10 bases had no gene match. In germline, CDR1 is SEHNR, CDR2 FQNEAQ (reference sequence). The CDR3 reads CASSPTGGRVTGELFF. The CDR3 nucleotides read TGTGCCAGCAGCCCGACGGGGGGGAGAGTTACCGGGGAGCTGTTTTTT.

In this sample, this clone turned up a few times. This chain connects TRBV28 to TRBJ2-7, with 8 positions matching TRBD2. The CDR3 runs to 14 residues. The germline V gene encodes CDR1 MDHEN and CDR2 SYDVKM. Germline trimming cut 3 bases from V and 1 base from J; bases unmatched to any gene: 2. The DNA for the CDR3 is TGTGCCAGCAGTTTTAGCGGGGCGTCCTACGAGCAGTACTTC. It specifies CASSFSGASYEQYF.

The V call is TRBV4-3, the J call TRBJ2-7; D is uncertain. The germline gives CDR1 LGHNA, CDR2 YSLEER. The CDR3 is 13 amino acids. Trimming removed 0 bases at V and 0 bases at J, with 3 bases between. Here the CDR3 DNA reads TGCGCCAGCAGCCAAGATCTCTCCTACGAGCAGTACTTC. Encoded protein: CASSQDLSYEQYF.